The TCR beta chain described here comes from a study of shared clonotypes between healthy human individuals. On the study more broadly: CD8 memory received one plate per donor, CD8 naive two, CD4 memory three and CD4 naive three. Study-level results: Naive subsets usually exceeded memory subsets in estimated richness. Sorted-subset samples were not fully sequenced, rarefaction indicated. Genetic and exposure-history diversity was limited by the few donors.

The CDR3 loop spans 15 amino acids. V lost 3 bases, J lost 4 bases, and 13 bases lay in between. Looked up from germline, CDR1 is KGHSH and CDR2 is LQKENI. This clone was counted once. Antigen specificity is unknown. The assay was immunoSEQ multiplex PCR, and TCRdb's table has in-frame clones only and misses some. Of roughly 2.1 million clones in the sample, around 93% are singletons; the top ten hold about 1.8%. Naive CD8 cells comprised CD45RO-negative, CCR7-positively selected cells, excluding terminally differentiated effector memory CD45RA+ cells. The chain couples TRBV18 to TRBJ2-1, with D maybe TRBD2 (5 bases). The receptor comes from a man in his late teens or twenties in good health. Some clones in this sample may be carry-over from other donors' samples. The sample taken for sequencing was naive CD8+ T cells from PBMCs. CDR3 DNA sequence: TGTGCCAGCTCACCTACTGGGAGCGAATACAATGAGCAGTTCTTC. It codes for CASSPTGSEYNEQFF. Full variable domain (outside the CDR3, taken from reference TRBV18 and TRBJ2-1): NAGVMQNPRHLVRRRGQEARLRCSPMKGHSHVYWYRQLPEEGLKFMVYLQKENIIDESGMPKERFSAEFPKEGPSILRIQQVVRGDSAAYFCASSPTGSEYNEQFFGPGTRLTVL.